The rows below give T cell receptor beta chains drawn from one sample of a study of cytomegalovirus exposure and HLA in healthy donors. Only in-frame clones appear in the TCRdb table, and some are missing; sequencing was by immunoSEQ multiplex PCR. Of roughly 160,000 clones in the sample, roughly 67% are singletons; the top ten hold roughly 5.4%. What was sequenced was PBMCs. These receptor sequences come from a woman in her late teens or twenties in good health and CMV-seropositive. Both conserved end residues are part of each CDR3. Each record gives: J gene, D gene, clone size, CDR3 length, V gene, CDR3 protein, CDR3 DNA. A D gene is named only where the DNA matches it firmly. Size tells how often a clone was seen (once, few, many) or the class of an expanded clone, and some rows leave it out.

TRBJ1-1 | TRBD1 | NA | 14 | TRBV19 | CASRWDRDHTEAFF | TGTGCCAGTAGGTGGGACAGGGACCACACTGAAGCTTTCTTT
TRBJ1-4 | TRBD1 | few | 15 | TRBV27 | CASSLEGATNEKLFF | TGTGCCAGCAGTCTCGAGGGGGCGACTAATGAAAAACTGTTTTTT
TRBJ2-5 | NA | NA | 10 | TRBV28 | CASSSETQYF | TGTGCCAGCTCGTCCGAGACCCAGTACTTC
TRBJ2-3 | NA | NA | 15 | TRBV28 | CASSLVSSGADTQYF | TGTGCCAGCAGTTTAGTCTCGTCGGGGGCAGATACGCAGTATTTT
TRBJ2-7 | TRBD1 | NA | 16 | TRBV4-2 | CASSQATGTAGYEQYF | TGTGCCAGCAGCCAAGCAACCGGGACAGCCGGTTACGAGCAGTACTTC
TRBJ2-3 | TRBD1 | few | 16 | TRBV9 | CASSVRTGTSTDTQYF | TGTGCCAGCAGCGTCAGGACAGGGACAAGCACAGATACGCAGTATTTT
TRBJ2-1 | NA | NA | 13 | TRBV4-1 | CASSHKAEDEQFF | TGCGCCAGCAGCCACAAGGCTGAGGATGAGCAGTTCTTC
TRBJ2-3 | TRBD1 | few | 17 | TRBV4-3 | CASSQDRGQTYTDTQYF | TGCGCCAGCAGCCAAGATAGGGGGCAAACCTACACAGATACGCAGTATTTT
TRBJ2-1 | NA | NA | 17 | TRBV5-1 | CASSLEPQASSYNEQFF | TGCGCCAGCAGCTTGGAACCACAGGCGAGCTCCTACAATGAGCAGTTCTTC
TRBJ1-6 | TRBD1 | NA | 16 | TRBV7-6 | CASSLAGQGAPSPLHF | TGTGCCAGCAGCTTAGCGGGACAGGGGGCGCCTTCACCCCTCCACTTT
TRBJ2-2 | NA | NA | 13 | TRBV14 | CASSGGAPGELFF | TGTGCCAGCAGCGGGGGGGCCCCCGGGGAGCTGTTTTTT
TRBJ2-7 | TRBD1 | NA | 15 | TRBV28 | CASSRGDRAHYEQYF | TGTGCCAGCAGCAGGGGGGACAGGGCCCACTACGAGCAGTACTTC
TRBJ1-2 | NA | NA | 13 | TRBV7-2 | CASSPGANYGYTF | TGTGCCAGCAGTCCAGGGGCCAACTATGGCTACACCTTC
TRBJ2-5 | NA | NA | 18 | TRBV10-3 | CAISRTGGPSGGGETQYF | TGTGCCATCAGCCGGACAGGGGGCCCTAGCGGGGGGGGAGAGACCCAGTACTTC
TRBJ2-1 | NA | few | 14 | TRBV4-3 | CASSQEVLADEQFF | TGCGCCAGCAGCCAAGAGGTTCTAGCAGATGAGCAGTTCTTC
TRBJ2-1 | TRBD2 | NA | 18 | TRBV7-3 | CASSLSALGAGENNEQFF | TGTGCCAGCAGCTTATCCGCGTTGGGAGCGGGGGAGAACAATGAGCAGTTCTTC
TRBJ2-2 | TRBD1 | once | 16 | TRBV5-1 | CASSSRRDSNTGELFF | TGCGCCAGCAGCTCCCGACGGGACAGCAACACCGGGGAGCTGTTTTTT
TRBJ1-1 | TRBD1 | NA | 14 | TRBV6-4 | CASSEQGADTEAFF | TGTGCCAGCAGCGAACAGGGGGCGGACACTGAAGCTTTCTTT
TRBJ2-3 | NA | NA | 13 | TRBV6-5 | CASSRRQTDTQYF | TGTGCCAGCAGCCGAAGACAGACAGATACGCAGTATTTT
TRBJ2-2 | TRBD2 | few | 15 | TRBV5-4 | CASSLESGGTGELFF | TGTGCCAGCAGCTTGGAAAGCGGGGGAACCGGGGAGCTGTTTTTT
TRBJ2-3 | NA | NA | 13 | TRBV2 | CASSGLSTDTQYF | TGTGCCAGCAGTGGGCTGAGCACAGATACGCAGTATTTT
TRBJ2-7 | TRBD1 | NA | 13 | TRBV2 | CASRGQGEGEQYF | TGTGCCAGCAGAGGACAGGGGGAGGGCGAGCAGTACTTC
TRBJ1-2 | TRBD1 | once | 13 | TRBV5-6 | CASSFRDRVGYTF | TGTGCCAGCAGCTTTCGGGACAGGGTTGGCTACACCTTC
TRBJ2-3 | NA | once | 13 | TRBV27 | CASSPGPTDTQYF | TGTGCCAGCAGCCCTGGGCCTACAGATACGCAGTATTTT
TRBJ2-3 | NA | NA | 13 | TRBV7-9 | CASSPYTTDTQYF | TGTGCCAGCAGCCCGTACACCACAGATACGCAGTATTTT
TRBJ1-6 | NA | NA | 15 | TRBV4-3 | CASSQAYSYNSPLHF | TGCGCCAGCAGCCAAGCTTACTCCTATAATTCACCCCTCCACTTT
TRBJ1-2 | NA | NA | 13 | TRBV27 | CASSLSGGVGYTF | TGTGCCAGCAGTTTATCGGGGGGAGTGGGCTACACCTTC
TRBJ2-5 | TRBD2 | NA | 16 | TRBV13 | CASSLVARGGGETQYF | TGTGCCAGCAGCTTAGTTGCCCGGGGGGGCGGAGAGACCCAGTACTTC
TRBJ2-5 | NA | NA | 15 | TRBV10-3 | CAISEKTGHQETQYF | TGTGCCATCAGTGAAAAAACAGGCCACCAAGAGACCCAGTACTTC
TRBJ1-5 | NA | NA | 15 | TRBV2 | CASSDRQLSNQPQHF | TGTGCCAGCAGTGACCGACAGCTTAGCAATCAGCCCCAGCATTTT
TRBJ1-1 | NA | NA | 14 | TRBV7-9 | CASSLADGLTEAFF | TGTGCCAGCAGCTTAGCGGATGGGCTAACTGAAGCTTTCTTT
TRBJ2-1 | TRBD2 | NA | 18 | TRBV7-9 | CSSSLPLAGGRSENEQFF | TGTTCCAGCAGCTTACCACTAGCGGGGGGTAGGTCTGAGAATGAGCAGTTCTTC
TRBJ2-2 | NA | NA | 16 | TRBV7-2 | CASSLGEGHAGGELFF | TGTGCCAGCAGCTTAGGGGAGGGACACGCGGGCGGGGAGCTGTTTTTT
TRBJ1-5 | NA | once | 15 | TRBV19 | CASSIEAVGNQPQHF | TGTGCCAGTAGTATCGAGGCGGTGGGTAATCAGCCCCAGCATTTT
TRBJ2-1 | TRBD1 | NA | 16 | TRBV19 | CASSIVPGQGYNEQFF | TGTGCCAGTAGTATAGTCCCGGGACAGGGATACAATGAGCAGTTCTTC
TRBJ2-5 | NA | NA | 15 | TRBV5-1 | CASSLVAGVEETQYF | TGCGCCAGCAGCTTGGTCGCAGGGGTAGAAGAGACCCAGTACTTC
TRBJ1-1 | TRBD1 | few | 13 | TRBV7-3 | CASSLTGGEIAFF | TGTGCCAGCAGCTTAACAGGGGGCGAGATTGCTTTCTTT